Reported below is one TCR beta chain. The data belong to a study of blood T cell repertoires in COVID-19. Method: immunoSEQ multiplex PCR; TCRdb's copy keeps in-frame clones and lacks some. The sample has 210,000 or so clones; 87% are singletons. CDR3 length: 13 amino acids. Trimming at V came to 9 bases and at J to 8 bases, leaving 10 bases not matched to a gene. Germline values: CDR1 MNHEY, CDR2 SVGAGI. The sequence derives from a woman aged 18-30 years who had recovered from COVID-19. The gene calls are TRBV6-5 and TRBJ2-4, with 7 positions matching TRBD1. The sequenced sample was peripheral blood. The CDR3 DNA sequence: TGTGCCAGTGCTAGACAGGGTGTGGACATTCAGTACTTC. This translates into CASARQGVDIQYF.